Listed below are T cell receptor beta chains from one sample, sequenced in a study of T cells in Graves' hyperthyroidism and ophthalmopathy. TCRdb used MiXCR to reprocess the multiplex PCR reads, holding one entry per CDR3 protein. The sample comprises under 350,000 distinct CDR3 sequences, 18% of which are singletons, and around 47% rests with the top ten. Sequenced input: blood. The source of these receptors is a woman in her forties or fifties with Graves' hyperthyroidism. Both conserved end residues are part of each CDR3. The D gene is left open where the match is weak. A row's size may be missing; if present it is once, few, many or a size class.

CDR3 DNA: TGTGCCAGCAGCTCATCTCGTGAGGGTTTTCAAGAGACCCAGTACTTC
CDR3 protein: CASSSSREGFQETQYF
clone size: many
V gene: TRBV12-3/TRBV12-4
D gene: .
J gene: TRBJ2-5

CDR3 DNA: TGTGCAGAGACTAGCGCTAGCACAGATACGCAGTATTTT
CDR3 protein: CAETSASTDTQYF
clone size: .
V gene: TRBV2
D gene: TRBD2
J gene: TRBJ2-3

CDR3 DNA: TGCAGTGCTAGAGGGGCGGGACTAGCGGGGGGTGAGGGCACAGATACGCAGTATTTT
CDR3 protein: CSARGAGLAGGEGTDTQYF
clone size: .
V gene: TRBV20-1
D gene: TRBD2
J gene: TRBJ2-3

CDR3 DNA: TGTGCCAGCAGCCAAGCGGCTAGGACCGAGCAGTACTTC
CDR3 protein: CASSQAARTEQYF
clone size: many
V gene: TRBV3-1
D gene: .
J gene: TRBJ2-7

CDR3 DNA: TGTGCCAGCAGTGATCTCAGGACGGGGAACACTGAAGCTTTCTTT
CDR3 protein: CASSDLRTGNTEAFF
clone size: many
V gene: TRBV6-1
D gene: .
J gene: TRBJ1-1

CDR3 DNA: TGCAGTGCTGGGGAGCGGGAGGAGGGTACAGATACGCAGTATTTT
CDR3 protein: CSAGEREEGTDTQYF
clone size: .
V gene: TRBV20-1
D gene: TRBD2
J gene: TRBJ2-3

CDR3 DNA: TGTGCCAGCAGCGGGACAGGGGCCCTGGCGAACACTGAAGCTTTCTTT
CDR3 protein: CASSGTGALANTEAFF
clone size: few
V gene: TRBV9
D gene: TRBD1
J gene: TRBJ1-1

CDR3 DNA: TGCAGTGCTGGCCGGGACCGGGAAGGGAATACGCAGTATTTT
CDR3 protein: CSAGRDREGNTQYF
clone size: many
V gene: TRBV20-1
D gene: .
J gene: TRBJ2-3

CDR3 DNA: TGTGCCAGCAGCTTATTGAGACAGGGAGGCAATCAGCCCCAGCATTTT
CDR3 protein: CASSLLRQGGNQPQHF
clone size: many
V gene: TRBV7-8
D gene: TRBD1
J gene: TRBJ1-5

CDR3 DNA: TGTGCCAGCAGTGCCGGCGGGTTGAACCACGAGCAGTACTTC
CDR3 protein: CASSAGGLNHEQYF
clone size: many
V gene: TRBV28
D gene: .
J gene: TRBJ2-7

CDR3 DNA: TGTGCCAGCAGCCTGATACTAGCGGGGGATAATACGCAGTATTTT
CDR3 protein: CASSLILAGDNTQYF
clone size: many
V gene: TRBV11-2
D gene: TRBD2
J gene: TRBJ2-3